These 8 T cell receptor beta chains originate from one sample sequenced in a study of shared clonotypes between healthy human individuals. Clones were sequenced by immunoSEQ multiplex PCR, and TCRdb holds only the in-frame ones, with some missing. The repertoire holds hundreds of thousands of clones, with about 80% as singletons. The specimen was memory CD4+ T cells sorted from blood. Described subset: CD45RA-negative fraction. These TCRs come from a woman under 40 in good health.

This clone appeared once. V is TRBV7-9 and J is TRBJ2-7, with TRBD1 matching 10 bases. CDR3 length equals 14 residues. Germline values: CDR1 SEHNR, CDR2 FQNEAQ (reference sequence). V dropped 3 bases and J dropped 6; count of bases not matched to a gene: 5. The CDR3 sequence: CASSFGQGVFEQYF. The CDR3 nucleotides are TGTGCCAGCAGCTTTGGACAGGGGGTTTTCGAGCAGTACTTC.

This rearrangement joins TRBV2 to TRBJ2-5, with 7 nucleotides matching TRBD2. The CDR3 spans 14 residues. Looked up from germline, CDR1 is SNHLY and CDR2 is FYNNEI. The V segment lost 6 bases and the J segment 8 bases; nucleotides outside the gene matches: 12. In nucleotides, the CDR3 is TGTGCCAGCAGGGACGGGCTAGCGGAGAGAACCCAGTACTTC. It yields the protein CASRDGLAERTQYF.

A few counts support this clone. The rearrangement uses TRBV14 and TRBJ1-4, with 7 bases aligning to TRBD1. The CDR3 loop spans 18 amino acids. In germline, CDR1 is SGHDN, CDR2 FVKESK. The junction had 11 bases not matched to a gene; V was cut back by 4 bases and J by 0 bases. The CDR3 spells CASSPGGDSSSTNEKLFF. CDR3 bases: TGTGCCAGCAGCCCAGGGGGGGACAGCTCTTCAACTAATGAAAAACTGTTTTTT.

This sequence joins TRBV30 and TRBJ2-1; possibly TRBD1 for D (6 bases). CDR3 length equals 13 residues. V was pared by 3 bases and J by 5 bases, with 11 bases between. Germline CDR1 GTSNPN, CDR2 SVGIG (reference sequence). The CDR3 DNA reads TGTGCCTGGAGGAGGGGGACGAACAATGAGCAGTTCTTC. Amino acids: CAWRRGTNNEQFF.

The chain has TRBV7-8 and TRBJ2-7; 7 bases line up with TRBD2. The CDR3 has 15 residues. Germline CDR1 and CDR2: SGHVS and FQNEAQ. The V gene end was trimmed by 2 bases and the J gene end by 4 bases; junction bases not matched to a gene: 8. The CDR3 protein is CASSLREGGQYEQYF. The CDR3 DNA follows: TGTGCCAGCAGCTTAAGGGAGGGAGGGCAATACGAGCAGTACTTC.

The chain carries TRBV5-4 and TRBJ2-3, with 9 bases matching TRBD2. The CDR3 loop spans 16 amino acids. The germline CDR1 and CDR2 sequences are SGHNT and YYREEE (reference sequence). V trimming: 2 bases; J trimming: 1 base; junction bases outside the gene matches: 5. Here the CDR3 DNA reads TGTGCCAGCAGCTTCTTAGCGGGAGTGGGCACAGATACGCAGTATTTT. Its translation: CASSFLAGVGTDTQYF.

There are a few counts of this clone. The rearrangement uses TRBV28 and TRBJ1-5; no reliable D call. Per the germline V gene, CDR1 is MDHEN and CDR2 is SYDVKM. V dropped 7 bases and J dropped 2 bases, with 15 bases sitting between them. This CDR3 contains 15 residues. CDR3 bases: TGTGCCAGCAAAATCACTTCGGGTGGCAATCAGCCCCAGCATTTT. Translated: CASKITSGGNQPQHF.

This clone was seen only once. The chain joins TRBV5-1 to TRBJ2-7; TRBD1 might be the D (6 bases). Trimming left V 0 bases short and J 5 bases short, with 12 bases between. The CDR3 runs to 14 residues. Germline V CDR1 and CDR2: SGHRS, YFSETQ. The CDR3 nucleotides read TGCGCCAGCAGCTTGGCAGGGGCAGGGGACGAGCAGTACTTC. Its protein product is CASSLAGAGDEQYF.